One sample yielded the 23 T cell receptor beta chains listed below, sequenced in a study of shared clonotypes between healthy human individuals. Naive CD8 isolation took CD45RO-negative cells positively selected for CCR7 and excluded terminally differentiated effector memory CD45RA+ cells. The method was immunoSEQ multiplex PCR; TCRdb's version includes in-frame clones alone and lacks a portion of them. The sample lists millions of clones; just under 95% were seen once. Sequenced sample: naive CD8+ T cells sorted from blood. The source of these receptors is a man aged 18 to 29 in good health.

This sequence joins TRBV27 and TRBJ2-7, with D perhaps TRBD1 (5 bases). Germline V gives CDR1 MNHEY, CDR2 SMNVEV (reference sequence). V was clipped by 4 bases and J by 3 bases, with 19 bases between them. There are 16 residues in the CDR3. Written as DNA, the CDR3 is TGTGCCAGCAGTTCGCCAACTACAGGTGGGGACTACGAGCAGTACTTC. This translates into CASSSPTTGGDYEQYF.

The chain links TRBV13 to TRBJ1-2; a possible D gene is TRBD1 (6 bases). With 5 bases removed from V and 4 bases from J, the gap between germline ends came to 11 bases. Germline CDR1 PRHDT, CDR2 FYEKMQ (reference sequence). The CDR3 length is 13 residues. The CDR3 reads CASSGDTLYGYTF. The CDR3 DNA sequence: TGTGCCAGCAGCGGGGACACCCTCTATGGCTACACCTTC.

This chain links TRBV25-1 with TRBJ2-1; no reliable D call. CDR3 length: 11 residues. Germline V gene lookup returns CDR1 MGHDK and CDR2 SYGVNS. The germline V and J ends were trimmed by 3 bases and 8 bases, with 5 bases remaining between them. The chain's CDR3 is CASSEYYEQFF. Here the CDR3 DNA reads TGTGCCAGCAGTGAGTACTATGAGCAGTTCTTC.

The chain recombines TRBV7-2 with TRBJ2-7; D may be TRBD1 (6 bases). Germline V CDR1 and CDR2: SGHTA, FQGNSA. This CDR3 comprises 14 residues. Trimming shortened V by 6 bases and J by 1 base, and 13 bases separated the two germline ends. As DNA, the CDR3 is TGTGCCAGCAGTTTCTCGACAGGATCCTACGAGCAGTACTTC. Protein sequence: CASSFSTGSYEQYF.

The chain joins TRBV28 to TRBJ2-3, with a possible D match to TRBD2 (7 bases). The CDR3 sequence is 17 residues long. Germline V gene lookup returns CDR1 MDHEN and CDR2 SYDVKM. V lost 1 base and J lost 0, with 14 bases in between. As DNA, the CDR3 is TGTGCCAGCAGTTTATATCCGGGGGGCTCAAGCACAGATACGCAGTATTTT. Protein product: CASSLYPGGSSTDTQYF.

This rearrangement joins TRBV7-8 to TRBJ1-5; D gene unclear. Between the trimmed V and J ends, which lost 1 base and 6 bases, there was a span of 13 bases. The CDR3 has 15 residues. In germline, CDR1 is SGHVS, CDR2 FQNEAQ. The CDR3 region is CASSLVKTGSQPQHF. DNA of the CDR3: TGTGCCAGCAGCTTAGTCAAAACGGGGAGTCAGCCCCAGCATTTT.

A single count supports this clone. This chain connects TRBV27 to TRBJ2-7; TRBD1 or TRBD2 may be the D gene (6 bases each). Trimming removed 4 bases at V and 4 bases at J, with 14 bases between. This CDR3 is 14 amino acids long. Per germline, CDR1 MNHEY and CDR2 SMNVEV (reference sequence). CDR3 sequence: CASSSWRDMYEQYF. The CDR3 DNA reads TGTGCCAGCAGTTCTTGGCGGGACATGTACGAGCAGTACTTC.

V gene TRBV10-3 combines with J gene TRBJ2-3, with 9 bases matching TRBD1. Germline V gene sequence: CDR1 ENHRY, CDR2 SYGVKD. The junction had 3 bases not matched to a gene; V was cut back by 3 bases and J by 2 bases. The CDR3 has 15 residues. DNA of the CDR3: TGTGCCATCAGTGACCGGGACAGGGACACAGATACGCAGTATTTT. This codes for CAISDRDRDTDTQYF.

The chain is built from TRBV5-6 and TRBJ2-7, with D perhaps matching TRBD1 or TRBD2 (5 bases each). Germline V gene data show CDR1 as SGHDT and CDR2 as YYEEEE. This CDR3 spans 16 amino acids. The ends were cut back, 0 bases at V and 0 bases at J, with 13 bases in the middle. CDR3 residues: CASSLGGTFSSYEQYF. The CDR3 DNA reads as TGTGCCAGCAGCTTGGGGGGGACGTTTAGCTCCTACGAGCAGTACTTC.

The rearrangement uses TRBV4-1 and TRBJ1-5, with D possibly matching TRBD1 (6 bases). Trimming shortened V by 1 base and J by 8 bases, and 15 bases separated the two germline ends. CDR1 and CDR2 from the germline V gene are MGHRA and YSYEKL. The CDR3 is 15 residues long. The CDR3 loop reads CASSQVLQGREPQHF. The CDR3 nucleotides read TGCGCCAGCAGCCAAGTTCTACAGGGAAGGGAGCCCCAGCATTTT.

The CDR3 DNA reads as TGCGCCAGCAGCTTGGTACCTGGGGCCTTTGAGACCCAGTACTTC. This gives the protein CASSLVPGAFETQYF. V gene TRBV5-1 combines with J gene TRBJ2-5; possibly TRBD1 for D (5 bases). CDR1 is SGHRS and CDR2 is YFSETQ in the germline V gene. The CDR3 has 15 residues. V gave up 0 bases and J gave up 5 bases, with 14 bases separating them.

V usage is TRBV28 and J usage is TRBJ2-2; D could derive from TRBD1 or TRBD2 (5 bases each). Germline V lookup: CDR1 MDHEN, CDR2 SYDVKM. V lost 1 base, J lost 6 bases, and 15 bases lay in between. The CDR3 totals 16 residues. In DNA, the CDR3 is TGTGCCAGCAGTTTATCCCCGGGGACGTATTCCGGGGAGCTGTTTTTT. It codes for CASSLSPGTYSGELFF.

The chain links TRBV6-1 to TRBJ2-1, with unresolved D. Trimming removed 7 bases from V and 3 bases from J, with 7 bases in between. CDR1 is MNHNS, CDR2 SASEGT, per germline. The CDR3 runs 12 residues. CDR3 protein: CASTAVYNEQFF. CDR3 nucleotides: TGTGCCAGCACGGCTGTCTACAATGAGCAGTTCTTC.

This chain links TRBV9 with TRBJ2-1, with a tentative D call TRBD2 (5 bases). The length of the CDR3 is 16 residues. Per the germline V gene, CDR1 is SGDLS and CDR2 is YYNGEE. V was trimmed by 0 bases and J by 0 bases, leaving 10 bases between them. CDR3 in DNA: TGTGCCAGCAGCGTAGCTAGCAGAAGCTCCTACAATGAGCAGTTCTTC. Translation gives CASSVASRSSYNEQFF.

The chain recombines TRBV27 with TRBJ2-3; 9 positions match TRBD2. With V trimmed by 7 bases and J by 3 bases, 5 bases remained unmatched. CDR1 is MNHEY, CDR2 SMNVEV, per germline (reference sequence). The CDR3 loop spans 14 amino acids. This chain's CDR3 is CASIGTSQTDTQYF. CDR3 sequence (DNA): TGTGCCAGCATCGGGACTAGCCAGACAGATACGCAGTATTTT.

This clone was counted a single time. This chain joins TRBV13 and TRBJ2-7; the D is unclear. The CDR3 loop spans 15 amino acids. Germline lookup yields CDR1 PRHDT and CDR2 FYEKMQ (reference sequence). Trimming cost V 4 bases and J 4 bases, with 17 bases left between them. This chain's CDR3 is CASSSTLLSPYEQYF. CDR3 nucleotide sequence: TGTGCCAGCAGCTCGACCCTACTTAGTCCATACGAGCAGTACTTC.

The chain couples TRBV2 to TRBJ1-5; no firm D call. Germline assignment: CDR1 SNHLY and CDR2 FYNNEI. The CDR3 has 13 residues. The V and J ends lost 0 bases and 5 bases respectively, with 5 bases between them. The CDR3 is CASSEALHQPQHF. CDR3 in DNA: TGTGCCAGCAGTGAAGCGCTTCATCAGCCCCAGCATTTT.

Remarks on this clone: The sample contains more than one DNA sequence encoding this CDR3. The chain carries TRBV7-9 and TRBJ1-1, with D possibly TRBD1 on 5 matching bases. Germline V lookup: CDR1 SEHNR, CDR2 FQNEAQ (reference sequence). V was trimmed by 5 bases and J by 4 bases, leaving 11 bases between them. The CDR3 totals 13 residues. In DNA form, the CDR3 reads TGTGCCAGCAGCAGAACGGGGGGCACTGAAGCTTTCTTT. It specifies CASSRTGGTEAFF.

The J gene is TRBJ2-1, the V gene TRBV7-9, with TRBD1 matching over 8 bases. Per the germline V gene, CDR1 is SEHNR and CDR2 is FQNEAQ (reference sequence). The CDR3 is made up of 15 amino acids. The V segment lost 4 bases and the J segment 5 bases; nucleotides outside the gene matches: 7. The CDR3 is CASSWKQGANNEQFF. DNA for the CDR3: TGTGCCAGCAGCTGGAAGCAGGGGGCGAACAATGAGCAGTTCTTC.

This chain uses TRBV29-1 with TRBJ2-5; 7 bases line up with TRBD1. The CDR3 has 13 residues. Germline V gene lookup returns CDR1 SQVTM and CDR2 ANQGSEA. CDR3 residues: CISRPGQKLFQYF. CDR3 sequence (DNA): TGCATCTCGAGACCGGGACAGAAACTTTTCCAGTACTTC.

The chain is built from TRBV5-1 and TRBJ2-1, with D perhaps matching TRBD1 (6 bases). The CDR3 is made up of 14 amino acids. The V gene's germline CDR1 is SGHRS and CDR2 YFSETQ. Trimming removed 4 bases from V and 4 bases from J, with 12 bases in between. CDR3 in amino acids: CASSPLGGYNEQFF. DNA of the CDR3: TGCGCCAGCAGCCCCCTAGGGGGTTACAATGAGCAGTTCTTC.

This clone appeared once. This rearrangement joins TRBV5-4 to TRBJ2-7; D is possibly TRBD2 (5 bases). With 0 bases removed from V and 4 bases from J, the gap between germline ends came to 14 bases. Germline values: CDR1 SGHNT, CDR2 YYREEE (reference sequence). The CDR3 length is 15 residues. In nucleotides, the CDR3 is TGTGCCAGCAGCTTGGGGGCTTTGGGAGCGTACGAGCAGTACTTC. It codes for CASSLGALGAYEQYF.

The CDR3 bases are TGTGCCAGCAGCTTAGATTCAGAGACCCAGTACTTC. This gives the protein CASSLDSETQYF. The chain uses TRBV7-8 and TRBJ2-5; D not resolved. Germline CDR1 and CDR2: SGHVS and FQNEAQ. The CDR3 is 12 residues long. V dropped 1 base and J dropped 4 bases, with 4 bases sitting between them.